This T cell receptor (beta chain) was found in a study of T-cell memory formation after mild COVID-19. Study-wide points: Pre-infection memory harbored some responding clones, suggesting cross-reactive memory joined. Clones that contracted from day 15 to 85 were balanced CD4/CD8, while later expanders leaned CD4+.

It was 5'RACE with constant-segment primers that produced the TCR alpha and TCR beta cDNA libraries, which carried sample barcodes and UMIs. Each CDR3 protein gets one entry after TCRdb re-called the 5' RACE reads with MiXCR. The top ten clones hold 28% of a sample with about 140,000 distinct CDR3 sequences, 14% of them seen once. The V segment lost 6 bases and the J segment 6 bases; nucleotides outside the gene matches: 22. This CDR3 has 18 amino acids. This clonotype has a handful of counts. Antigen specificity is unknown. The V and J genes are TRBV12-3 or TRBV12-4 and TRBJ1-2, with 7 bases that match TRBD1. This sequence originates from an adult woman who had mild COVID-19 (a few samples of this study predate the infection). Cell type and time point are not known. Input material: PBMCs or a T cell subset sorted from them (not recorded which). The CDR3 loop is CASSPGGAGGFLVDGYTF. The CDR3 DNA reads as TGTGCCAGCAGCCCCGGGGGGGCAGGGGGATTTTTAGTCGATGGCTACACCTTC.